This passage covers 8 T cell receptor beta chains from one sample sequenced in a study of OX40 agonist ivuxolimab in advanced cancers. Profiled with immunoSEQ multiplex PCR; TCRdb holds only in-frame clones, not every one. This sample carries more than 45,000 clones, approximately 83% of them seen once, and the ten largest clones take approximately 1.2%. The material was CD4+ or CD8+ T cells sorted from blood, obtained in a trial of the OX40 agonist ivuxolimab. These receptors originate from an adult with an advanced solid tumor such as melanoma, head and neck, liver or kidney cancer.

This rearrangement joins TRBV18 to TRBJ2-7; D may correspond to TRBD1 or TRBD2 (5 bases each). The CDR3 consists of 15 residues. Germline lookup yields CDR1 KGHSH and CDR2 LQKENI. V was pared by 2 bases and J by 4 bases, with 15 bases between. CDR3 amino acids: CASSPVSRGTYEQYF. The CDR3 region has the DNA TGTGCCAGCTCACCAGTAAGTCGAGGGACGTACGAGCAGTACTTC.

V is TRBV7-9 and J is TRBJ2-5; a weak D match, TRBD1 (6 bases). The length of the CDR3 is 14 residues. V was clipped by 2 bases and J by 7 bases, with 14 bases between them. Looked up from germline, CDR1 is SEHNR and CDR2 is FQNEAQ (reference sequence). Here the CDR3 reads CASSLFQGIWTQYF. The DNA for the CDR3 is TGTGCCAGCAGCTTATTTCAGGGGATCTGGACCCAGTACTTC.

The chain joins TRBV20-1 to TRBJ2-5; D uncertain. The germline V gene encodes CDR1 DFQATT and CDR2 SNEGSKA (reference sequence). The germline V and J ends were trimmed by 0 bases and 6 bases, with 5 bases remaining between them. CDR3 length: 11 amino acids. This CDR3 reads CSARDRQTQYF. The CDR3 nucleotides read TGCAGTGCTAGAGATCGGCAGACCCAGTACTTC.

Only a few counts were recorded for this clone. Germline is not matched at one junction end, which may reflect a read error. This chain uses TRBV5-6 with TRBJ1-4, with D perhaps TRBD1 (6 bases). The length of the CDR3 is 11 residues. CDR1 and CDR2 (germline): SGHDT, YYEEEE. Written as DNA, the CDR3 is TGTGCCAGCAGCTCCCTCGGGACAACTATTTTT. It translates to CASSSLGTTIF. Supplemented by reference TRBV5-6 and TRBJ1-4, the full variable domain reads DAGVTQSPTHLIKTRGQQVTLRCSPKSGHDTVSWYQQALGQGPQFIFQYYEEEERQRGNFPDRFSGHQFPNYSSELNVNALLLGDSALYLCASSSLGTTIFGSGTQLSVL.

V usage is TRBV19 and J usage is TRBJ1-2, with D uncertain. The V and J ends lost 6 bases and 5 bases respectively, with 7 bases between them. CDR3 length equals 11 residues. Germline loops: CDR1 LNHDA, CDR2 SQIVND (reference sequence). The CDR3 sequence is CASSLGYGYTF. The DNA for the CDR3 is TGTGCCAGTAGCTTGGGGTATGGCTACACCTTC.

V and J are TRBV7-2 and TRBJ2-6, with unresolved D. CDR3 length: 15 residues. The V end lost 4 bases, the J end lost 0 bases, and 7 bases lay between the germline ends. Germline V gene lookup returns CDR1 SGHTA and CDR2 FQGNSA. This CDR3 is CASSSPNSGANVLTF. CDR3 in DNA: TGTGCCAGCAGCTCGCCTAACTCTGGGGCCAACGTCCTGACTTTC.

This rearrangement joins TRBV7-2 to TRBJ2-3; TRBD1 might be the D (5 bases). The CDR3 covers 16 residues. Germline-derived CDR1 and CDR2 are SGHTA and FQGNSA. V was pared by 5 bases and J by 5 bases, with 20 bases between. The CDR3 nucleotides read TGTGCCAGCAGCCCCGGCTGGAACAGGAACAAAGATACGCAGTATTTT. Protein product: CASSPGWNRNKDTQYF.

This clone was seen a handful of times. The rearrangement links TRBV13 to TRBJ2-7, with 8 bases lining up with TRBD1. Losses at the gene ends were 5 bases for V and 7 bases for J; bases not matched to a gene: 4. The CDR3 loop spans 12 amino acids. CDR1 and CDR2 from the germline V gene are PRHDT and FYEKMQ (reference sequence). CDR3 nucleotide sequence: TGTGCCAGCAGCCTCACAGGGGGGGAGCAGTACTTC. Its protein is CASSLTGGEQYF.